These 15 T cell receptor beta chains were all obtained from the same sample, sequenced in a study of cytomegalovirus exposure and HLA in healthy donors. The PCR contained 60 Vbeta and 13 Jbeta primers. Assay: immunoSEQ multiplex PCR; the TCRdb copy retains only in-frame clones and omits some. The profile shows under 150,000 clones, approximately 84% of them singletons. Input material: PBMCs. These receptors originate from a boy between 2 and 10 years old in good health and CMV-seronegative.

The chain has TRBV2 and TRBJ2-7; 9 positions match TRBD1. The CDR3 covers 15 residues. V was clipped by 8 bases and J by 4 bases; unmatched bases: 12. Germline V CDR1 and CDR2: SNHLY, FYNNEI. The CDR3 spells CASPLGDRDSYEQYV. DNA for the CDR3: TGTGCCAGCCCATTGGGGGACAGGGACTCGTACGAGCAGTACGTC.

The rearrangement joins TRBV7-3 to TRBJ1-1; no firm D call. This CDR3 contains 15 residues. Between the trimmed V and J ends, which lost 5 bases and 3 bases, there was a span of 16 bases. Germline loops: CDR1 SGHTA, CDR2 FQGTGA. The CDR3 bases are TGTGCCAGCAGCCCCCTAGGCTCCGGAGACACTGAAGCTTTCTTT. Its protein is CASSPLGSGDTEAFF.

The rearrangement joins TRBV7-3 to TRBJ2-1; 7 bases agree with TRBD2. The CDR3 runs 19 residues. Per the germline V gene, CDR1 is SGHTA and CDR2 is FQGTGA. J lost 8 bases, V lost 6 bases, and 25 bases had no gene match. In DNA, the CDR3 is TGTGCCAGCAGTCCTAGGGCTGGTTATACTGGCGGGAGAAGGGATGAGCAGTTCTTC. This encodes CASSPRAGYTGGRRDEQFF.

V is TRBV19 and J is TRBJ2-7; D is perhaps TRBD1 (6 bases). Germline CDR1 is LNHDA and CDR2 is SQIVND (reference sequence). Trimming cost V 5 bases and J 6 bases, with 17 bases left between them. The CDR3 length is 14 residues. CDR3 in DNA: TGTGCCAGTAGTCTCCAACAGGGTACGGCCGAGCAGTACTTC. Translation gives CASSLQQGTAEQYF.

The chain carries TRBV7-9 and TRBJ1-1; maybe TRBD1 (5 bases). The CDR3 contains 16 residues. The V gene's germline CDR1 is SEHNR and CDR2 FQNEAQ (reference sequence). V lost 7 bases and J 8 bases, leaving 26 bases between the germline ends. The CDR3: CASTIGQNVPSGEAFF. The CDR3 DNA reads as TGTGCCAGCACCATAGGACAAAACGTCCCGAGCGGGGAAGCTTTCTTT.

The rearrangement joins TRBV18 to TRBJ2-1; D is perhaps TRBD2 (5 bases). V lost 3 bases to trimming and J lost 5 bases, with 8 bases between them. CDR3 length: 13 amino acids. Germline CDR1 KGHSH, CDR2 LQKENI. The CDR3 protein is CASSPPGDNEQFF. CDR3 bases: TGTGCCAGCTCACCGCCCGGGGACAATGAGCAGTTCTTC.

This chain joins TRBV6-1 and TRBJ2-7; TRBD1 matches 8 bases. The V gene end was trimmed by 1 base and the J gene end by 2 bases; junction bases not matched to a gene: 4. This CDR3 contains 15 residues. CDR1 MNHNS and CDR2 SASEGT come from the germline V gene. CDR3 in amino acids: CASSEEAGGPYEQYV. CDR3 nucleotides: TGTGCCAGCAGTGAAGAGGCAGGGGGCCCCTACGAGCAGTACGTC.

The CDR3 sequence: CASSSTGASSYEQYF. The DNA of the CDR3 is TGTGCCAGCAGTTCTACAGGGGCAAGCTCCTACGAGCAGTACTTC. The V and J genes are TRBV6-1 and TRBJ2-7, with 7 nucleotides matching TRBD1. The CDR3 runs 15 residues. The V and J ends lost 5 bases and 0 bases, in that order; junction bases with no gene match: 7. Germline V gene sequence: CDR1 MNHNS, CDR2 SASEGT.

The chain employs TRBV7-3 and TRBJ1-1, with D possibly TRBD1 on 5 matching bases. Deletions cut 2 bases from V and 0 bases from J, with 7 bases between. The V gene's germline CDR1 is SGHTA and CDR2 FQGTGA. This CDR3 is 14 amino acids long. The CDR3 reads CASSLSRVNTEAFF. As DNA, the CDR3 is TGTGCCAGCAGCTTATCCAGGGTGAACACTGAAGCTTTCTTT. The full variable domain, rest sourced from reference TRBV7-3 and TRBJ1-1, is GAGVSQTPSNKVTEKGKYVELRCDPISGHTALYWYRQSLGQGPEFLIYFQGTGAADDSGLPNDRFFAVRPEGSVSTLKIQRTERGDSAVYLCASSLSRVNTEAFFGQGTRLTVV.

The chain recombines TRBV7-9 with TRBJ2-1; 9 bases line up with TRBD1. Germline values: CDR1 SEHNR, CDR2 FQNEAQ (reference sequence). The CDR3 is 14 residues long. The V gene end was trimmed by 5 bases and the J gene end by 8 bases; junction bases not matched to a gene: 7. The CDR3 nucleotides are TGTGCCAGCAGCGAGTGGGACAGGGAAGATGAGCAGTTCTTC. This sequence encodes CASSEWDREDEQFF.

The CDR3 DNA is TGTGCCAGCAGCTTAGGTTTCGAGACTCCAAATGAGCAGTTCTTC. It specifies CASSLGFETPNEQFF. This chain connects TRBV5-6 to TRBJ2-1; no reliable D call. The germline V gene has CDR1 SGHDT and CDR2 YYEEEE. There are 15 residues in the CDR3. Deletions cut 2 bases from V and 7 bases from J, with 16 bases between.

Points on this clone: One junction end disagrees with the germline gene, perhaps due to a read error. The chain combines TRBV7-7 with TRBJ2-3, with TRBD1 identical over 11 bases. Germline V CDR1 and CDR2: SSHAT, FNYEAQ (reference sequence). This CDR3 spans 16 amino acids. The CDR3 here is CASSLGTGGSTDTQYF. In DNA form, the CDR3 reads TGTGCTAGCAGCTTAGGGACAGGGGGGAGCACAGATACGCAGTATTTT.

This clone has a handful of counts. The gene calls are TRBV6-1 and TRBJ1-5, with 9 nucleotides matching TRBD1. V dropped 0 bases and J dropped 5; count of bases not matched to a gene: 5. The CDR3 contains 16 residues. Germline CDR1 reads MNHNS; CDR2 reads SASEGT. The CDR3 DNA follows: TGTGCCAGCAGTGAAGCGGGGGGACAGGGCCATCAGCCCCAGCATTTT. Its translation is CASSEAGGQGHQPQHF.

This chain links TRBV9 with TRBJ2-7; possibly TRBD1 for D (6 bases). With 3 bases removed from V and 3 bases from J, the gap between germline ends came to 16 bases. CDR3 length equals 15 residues. The germline gives CDR1 SGDLS, CDR2 YYNGEE. The CDR3 loop is CASSGSTGSVYEQYF. The CDR3 DNA follows: TGTGCCAGCAGCGGATCAACAGGGTCCGTCTACGAGCAGTACTTC.

V and J are TRBV28 and TRBJ2-5; D might be TRBD1 (5 bases). Trimming shortened V by 5 bases and J by 4 bases, and 17 bases separated the two germline ends. Germline CDR1 and CDR2: MDHEN and SYDVKM. CDR3 length: 15 amino acids. The CDR3 is CASSKMGPSRETQYF. The CDR3 nucleotides are TGTGCCAGCAGTAAAATGGGGCCATCACGAGAGACCCAGTACTTC.